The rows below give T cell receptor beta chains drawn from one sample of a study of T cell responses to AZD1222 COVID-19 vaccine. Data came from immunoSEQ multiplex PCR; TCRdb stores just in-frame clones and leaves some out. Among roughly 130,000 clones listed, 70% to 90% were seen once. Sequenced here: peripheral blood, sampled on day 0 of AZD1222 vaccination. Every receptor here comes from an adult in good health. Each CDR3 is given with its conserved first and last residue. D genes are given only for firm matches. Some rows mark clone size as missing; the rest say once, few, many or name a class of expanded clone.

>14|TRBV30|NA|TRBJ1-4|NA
CAWSVSGVGEKLFF
TGTGCCTGGAGTGTAAGTGGAGTTGGTGAAAAACTGTTTTTT
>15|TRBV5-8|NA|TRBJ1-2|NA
CASSPMDQLNYGYTF
TGTGCCAGCAGCCCCATGGATCAACTGAACTATGGCTACACCTTC
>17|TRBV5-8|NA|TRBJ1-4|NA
CASSAWGEGHFNEKLFF
TGTGCCAGCAGCGCATGGGGGGAAGGACACTTTAATGAAAAACTGTTTTTT
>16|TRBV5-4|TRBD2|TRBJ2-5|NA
CASSAASGGSQETQYF
TGTGCCAGCAGCGCAGCTAGCGGGGGGTCCCAAGAGACCCAGTACTTC
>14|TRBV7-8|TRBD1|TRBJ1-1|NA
CASIRTGPNTEAFF
TGTGCCAGCATACGGACAGGTCCGAACACTGAAGCTTTCTTT
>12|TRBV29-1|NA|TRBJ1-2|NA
CSVEGQRGGYTF
TGCAGCGTTGAAGGACAGAGAGGTGGCTACACCTTC
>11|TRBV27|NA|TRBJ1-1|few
CASRSVGEAFF
TGTGCCAGCAGATCTGTAGGTGAAGCTTTCTTT
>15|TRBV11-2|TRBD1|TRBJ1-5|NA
CASSPRTGTNQPQHF
TGTGCCAGCAGCCCAAGGACAGGTACCAATCAGCCCCAGCATTTT
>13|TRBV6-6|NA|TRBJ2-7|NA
CASSTSTGREQYF
NA
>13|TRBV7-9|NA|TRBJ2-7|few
CASSLARLSEQYF
TGTGCCAGCAGCTTAGCCAGGTTAAGCGAGCAGTACTTC
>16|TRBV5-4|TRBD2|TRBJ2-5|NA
CASSWTSGGYQETQYF
TGTGCCAGCAGCTGGACTAGCGGGGGGTACCAAGAGACCCAGTACTTC
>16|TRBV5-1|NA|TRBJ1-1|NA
CASSWQKSLQNTEAFF
TGCGCCAGCAGCTGGCAAAAGTCCCTTCAGAACACTGAAGCTTTCTTT
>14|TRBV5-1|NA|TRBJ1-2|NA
CASSLGRSSGGYTF
TGCGCCAGCAGCTTGGGGAGAAGTTCGGGCGGCTACACCTTC
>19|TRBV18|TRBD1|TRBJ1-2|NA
CASSPRPILRQGETYGYTF
TGTGCCAGCTCACCACGACCCATTCTCAGACAGGGGGAAACCTATGGCTACACCTTC
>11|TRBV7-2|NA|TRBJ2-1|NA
CASNSLNEQFF
TGTGCCAGCAACAGTTTGAATGAGCAGTTCTTC
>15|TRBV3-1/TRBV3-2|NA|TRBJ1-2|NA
CASSQVSRGRDGYTF
TGTGCCAGCAGCCAAGTCAGCAGGGGACGGGATGGCTACACCTTC
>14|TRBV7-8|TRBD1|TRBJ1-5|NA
CASSATTGYQPQHF
TGTGCCAGCAGCGCCACGACAGGGTATCAGCCCCAGCATTTT
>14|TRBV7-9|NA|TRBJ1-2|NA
CASSLEGRNYGYTF
TGTGCCAGCAGCTTAGAGGGGAGAAACTATGGCTACACCTTC
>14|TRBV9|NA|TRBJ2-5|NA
CASSEGSGQETQYF
TGTGCCAGCAGCGAGGGTAGCGGCCAAGAGACCCAGTACTTC
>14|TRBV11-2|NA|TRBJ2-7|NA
CASSLGLGPYEQYF
TGTGCCAGCAGCTTAGGTCTTGGCCCATACGAGCAGTACTTC
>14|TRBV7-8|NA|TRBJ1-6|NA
CASSSRRDNSPLHF
TGTGCCAGCAGCTCCCGACGGGATAATTCACCCCTCCACTTT
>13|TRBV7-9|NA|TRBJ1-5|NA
CASSLGGVGQQHF
TGTGCCAGCAGCTTAGGGGGCGTGGGGCAACAGCATTTT
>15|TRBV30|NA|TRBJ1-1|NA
CAWTWAGGMNTEAFF
TGTGCCTGGACCTGGGCGGGGGGTATGAACACTGAAGCTTTCTTT
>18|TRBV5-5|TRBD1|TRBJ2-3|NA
CASSLVERGTASTDTQYF
TGTGCCAGCAGCTTGGTCGAAAGAGGGACAGCTAGCACAGATACGCAGTATTTT
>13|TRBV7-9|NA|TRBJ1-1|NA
CASTPTGNTEAFF
TGTGCCAGCACCCCGACAGGAAACACTGAAGCTTTCTTT
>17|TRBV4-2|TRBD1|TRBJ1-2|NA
CASSQVERTGGNYGYTF
TGTGCCAGCAGCCAAGTTGAACGGACAGGGGGCAACTATGGCTACACCTTC
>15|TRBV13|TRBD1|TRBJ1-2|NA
CASAVTGALFHGYTF
TGTGCCAGCGCGGTTACAGGGGCGCTGTTTCATGGCTACACCTTC
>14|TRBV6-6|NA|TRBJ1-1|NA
CASTRDPRQAEAFF
TGTGCCAGCACCAGGGACCCTAGGCAGGCTGAAGCTTTCTTT
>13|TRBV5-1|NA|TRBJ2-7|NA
CASTWTFKDEQYF
TGCGCCAGCACCTGGACCTTTAAGGACGAGCAGTACTTC
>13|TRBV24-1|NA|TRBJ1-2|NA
CATSEGPDYPYTF
TGTGCCACCAGTGAGGGGCCGGATTACCCCTACACCTTC
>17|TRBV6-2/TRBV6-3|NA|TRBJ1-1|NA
CASSYDLGRGMNTEAFF
TGTGCCAGCAGTTACGATCTTGGCAGGGGCATGAACACTGAAGCTTTCTTT
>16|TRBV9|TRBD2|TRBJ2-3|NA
CASSVVPGGVTDTQYF
TGTGCCAGCAGCGTAGTCCCGGGGGGGGTCACAGATACGCAGTATTTT
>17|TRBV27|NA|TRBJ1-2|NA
CASSREIQGRKNYGYTF
TGTGCCAGCAGTCGGGAAATCCAGGGTAGAAAAAACTATGGCTACACCTTC
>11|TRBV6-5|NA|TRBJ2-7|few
CASSKSYEQYF
TGTGCCAGCAGCAAGAGCTACGAGCAGTACTTC
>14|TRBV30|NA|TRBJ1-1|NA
CAWSVNVQGGEAFF
TGTGCCTGGAGTGTAAACGTCCAGGGAGGGGAAGCTTTCTTT
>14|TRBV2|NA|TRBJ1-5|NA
CASSDRGSNQPQHF
TGTGCCAGCAGTGACCGGGGGAGCAATCAGCCCCAGCATTTT
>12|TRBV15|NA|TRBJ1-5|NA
CATSPSNQPQHF
TGTGCCACCAGCCCCTCAAATCAGCCCCAGCATTTT
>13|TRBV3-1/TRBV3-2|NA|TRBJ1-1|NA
CASSPSPDTEAFF
TGTGCCAGCAGCCCCAGTCCAGATACGGAAGCTTTCTTT
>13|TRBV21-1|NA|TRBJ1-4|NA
CASNRADLEKLFF
TGTGCCAGCAATCGGGCAGACCTTGAAAAACTGTTTTTT
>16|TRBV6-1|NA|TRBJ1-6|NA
CASSEGTESYNSPLHF
TGTGCCAGCAGTGAAGGGACTGAGAGTTATAATTCACCCCTCCACTTT
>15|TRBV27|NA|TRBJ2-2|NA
CASSFTGEGAGELFF
TGTGCCAGCAGTTTCACAGGGGAGGGGGCCGGGGAGCTGTTTTTT
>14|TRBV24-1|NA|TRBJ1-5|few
CATSDQGPSQPQHF
TGTGCCACCAGTGATCAAGGACCTTCTCAGCCCCAGCATTTT
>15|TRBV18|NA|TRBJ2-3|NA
CASSPSGLPADTQYF
TGTGCCAGCTCACCCTCCGGACTACCGGCAGATACGCAGTATTTT
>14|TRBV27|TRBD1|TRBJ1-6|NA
CASHRGIRNSPLHF
TGTGCCAGCCACAGGGGTATTAGGAATTCACCCCTCCACTTT